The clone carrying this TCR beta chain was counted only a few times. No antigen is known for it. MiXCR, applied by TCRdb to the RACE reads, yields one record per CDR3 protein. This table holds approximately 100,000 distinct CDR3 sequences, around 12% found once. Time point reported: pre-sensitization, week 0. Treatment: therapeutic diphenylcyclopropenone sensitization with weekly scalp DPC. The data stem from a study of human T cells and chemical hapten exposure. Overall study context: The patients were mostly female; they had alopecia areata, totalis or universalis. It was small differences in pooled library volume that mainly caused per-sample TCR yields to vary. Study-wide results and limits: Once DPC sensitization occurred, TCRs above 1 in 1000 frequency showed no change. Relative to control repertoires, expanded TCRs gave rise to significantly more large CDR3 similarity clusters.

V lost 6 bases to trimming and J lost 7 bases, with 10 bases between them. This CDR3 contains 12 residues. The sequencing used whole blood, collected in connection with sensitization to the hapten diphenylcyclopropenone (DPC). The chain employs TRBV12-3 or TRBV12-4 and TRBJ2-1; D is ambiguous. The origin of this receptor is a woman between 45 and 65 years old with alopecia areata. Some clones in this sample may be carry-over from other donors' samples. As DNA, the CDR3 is TGTGCCAGCAGCATCGATGGGAATGAGCAGTTCTTC. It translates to CASSIDGNEQFF.